Listed below are T cell receptor beta chains from one sample, sequenced in a study of identical twins. TCRdb fed the 5' RACE reads into MiXCR, producing one record per CDR3 protein. The sample has hundreds of thousands of distinct CDR3 sequences, 18% seen once. The data also belong to a second study, concerning T cells expressing NK-cell markers.

The sequenced material came from PBMCs. Receptor source: a young woman in good health. Each CDR3 is given with its conserved first and last residue. Only some rows state a clone size, as once, few, many or a class for expanded clones.

V gene: TRBV2
clone size: -
CDR3 protein: CASSGDGQSFF

V gene: TRBV7-9
clone size: -
CDR3 protein: CASRIGQAGSPLHF

V gene: TRBV12-3/TRBV12-4
clone size: few
CDR3 protein: CASSRLLGDQPQHF

V gene: TRBV29-1
clone size: -
CDR3 protein: CSVFPGPGYGYTF

V gene: TRBV10-3
clone size: -
CDR3 protein: CAISGAFAEQFF

V gene: TRBV12-3/TRBV12-4
clone size: few
CDR3 protein: CASTRGMGYPNTGELFF

V gene: TRBV5-5
clone size: few
CDR3 protein: CASSLLSERNIQYF

V gene: TRBV20-1
clone size: few
CDR3 protein: CSAITKGAGTEAFF

V gene: TRBV6-5
clone size: -
CDR3 protein: CASSLPQGLWETQYF

V gene: TRBV7-8
clone size: -
CDR3 protein: CASSHNRGRGGELFF

V gene: TRBV7-9
clone size: many
CDR3 protein: CASSLLGHYGYTF

V gene: TRBV11-2
clone size: few
CDR3 protein: CASSLDRGLDTQYF

V gene: TRBV5-1
clone size: -
CDR3 protein: CASSLGQIGYTEAFF

V gene: TRBV29-1
clone size: few
CDR3 protein: CSVADTEAFF

V gene: TRBV12-3/TRBV12-4
clone size: -
CDR3 protein: CASKRLGTDTQYF

V gene: TRBV12-3/TRBV12-4
clone size: few
CDR3 protein: CASSTSRTLNNEQFF

V gene: TRBV21-1
clone size: -
CDR3 protein: CAGRDQKKDEQYF

V gene: TRBV6-5
clone size: few
CDR3 protein: CASSLGEGKAFF

V gene: TRBV6-1
clone size: few
CDR3 protein: CASRPVSGSSYNEQFF